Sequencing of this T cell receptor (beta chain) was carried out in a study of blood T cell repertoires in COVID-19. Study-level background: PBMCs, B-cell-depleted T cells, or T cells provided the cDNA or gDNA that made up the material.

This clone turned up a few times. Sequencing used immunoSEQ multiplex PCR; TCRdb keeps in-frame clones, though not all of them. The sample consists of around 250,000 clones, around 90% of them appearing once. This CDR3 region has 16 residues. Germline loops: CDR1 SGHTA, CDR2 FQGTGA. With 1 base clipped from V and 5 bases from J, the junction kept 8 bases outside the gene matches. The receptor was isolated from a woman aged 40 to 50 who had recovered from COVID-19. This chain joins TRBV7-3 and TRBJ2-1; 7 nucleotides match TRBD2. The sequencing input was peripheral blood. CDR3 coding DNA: TGTGCCAGCAGCTTAATGGCGGGAGTGGGAGACAATGAGCAGTTCTTC. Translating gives CASSLMAGVGDNEQFF.